This TCR beta chain was sequenced for a study of cytomegalovirus exposure and HLA in healthy donors. Overall study context: Around 76% of 398 genotyped donors fell in the Caucasian-associated ancestry cluster.

On this clone: Its target is not known.

Regarding the study as a whole: A prior analysis recorded that most TCR beta V segments were productive about 87% or about 30% of the time. Donors were assumed by presence/absence analyses to have roughly uniform sequencing depth.

Germline CDR1 reads SGHNT; CDR2 reads YYREEE (reference sequence). The CDR3 length is 14 residues. The junction had 2 bases not matched to a gene; V was cut back by 0 bases and J by 4 bases. PCR amplification relied on 60 Vbeta primers (plus 13 Jbeta primers). Authors' data handling: A later analysis counted 80 million or so unique TCR beta chains, around 10 million shared. Measured with immunoSEQ multiplex PCR; TCRdb has only the in-frame clones, and not every one. D and trimming were read from the DNA, whereas the V and J calls and clone size are those reported in that table. The data show around 25,000 clones, 60% to 80% seen once.

This clonotype was sampled from a male donor in good health and CMV-seronegative. This chain links TRBV5-4 with TRBJ2-7, with 9 bases that match TRBD2. Source material: PBMCs. This CDR3 reads CASSLASGEYEQYF. The DNA for the CDR3 is TGTGCCAGCAGCTTGGCTAGCGGGGAATACGAGCAGTACTTC.